This T cell receptor (beta chain) stems from a study of blood T cell repertoires in COVID-19. Study context: Samples taken during acute and convalescent COVID-19 were collected in the United States, Italy and Spain.

V dropped 4 bases and J dropped 3 bases, with 17 bases sitting between them. There are 15 residues in the CDR3. Germline values: CDR1 SGHTS, CDR2 YDEGEE. Clones were sequenced by immunoSEQ multiplex PCR, and TCRdb holds only the in-frame ones, with some missing. The sample lists under 250,000 clones, roughly 85% seen once, with approximately 5.1% in the top ten. The chain has TRBV5-8 and TRBJ2-7; weak D call: TRBD1 (7 bases). The TCR sequence derives from a man aged 45-60 years with COVID-19, enrolled during active disease. Sequences were obtained from peripheral blood. This CDR3 is CASSLEGAKNYEQYF. CDR3 nucleotides: TGTGCCAGCAGCCTGGAGGGGGCCAAAAACTACGAGCAGTACTTC.